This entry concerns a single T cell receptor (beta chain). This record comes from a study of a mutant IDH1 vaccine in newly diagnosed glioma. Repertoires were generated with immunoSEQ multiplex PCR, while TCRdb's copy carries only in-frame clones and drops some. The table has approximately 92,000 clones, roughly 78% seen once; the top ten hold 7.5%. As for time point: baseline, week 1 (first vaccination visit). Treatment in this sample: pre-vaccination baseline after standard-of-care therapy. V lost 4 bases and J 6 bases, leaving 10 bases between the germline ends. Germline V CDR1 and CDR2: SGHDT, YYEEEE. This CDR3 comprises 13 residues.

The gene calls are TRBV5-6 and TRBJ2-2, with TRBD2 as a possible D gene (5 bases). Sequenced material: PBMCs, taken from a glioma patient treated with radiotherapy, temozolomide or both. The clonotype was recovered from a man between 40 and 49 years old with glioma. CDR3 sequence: CASSRRGSGELFF. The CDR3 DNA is TGTGCCAGCAGCCGCCGGGGTTCCGGGGAGCTGTTTTTT.